Listed below are T cell receptor beta chains from one sample, sequenced in a study of T cell responses to AZD1222 COVID-19 vaccine. The method was immunoSEQ multiplex PCR; TCRdb's version includes in-frame clones alone and lacks a portion of them. Of more than 95,000 clones in the sample, just over 85% were seen once. The input for sequencing was peripheral blood, taken on day 0 of AZD1222 vaccination. The receptors stem from an adult in good health. Each CDR3 is given with its conserved first and last residue. Fields, in order: CDR3 protein, CDR3 DNA, J gene, clone size, D gene, CDR3 length, V gene. A D gene is named only where the DNA matches it firmly. Clone size appears in some rows only: once, few, many, or a class for an expanded clone.

CDR3: CASSGQGRTEAFF
DNA: TGTGCCAGCAGTGGACAGGGGCGCACTGAAGCTTTCTTT
J: TRBJ1-1
size: .
D: TRBD1
length: 13
V: TRBV9

CDR3: CASSGRDLIGYTF
DNA: TGTGCCAGCAGCGGCCGGGACCTTATAGGCTACACCTTC
J: TRBJ1-2
size: few
D: .
length: 13
V: TRBV5-8

CDR3: CASNRQASNTGELFF
DNA: TGTGCCTCAAACCGACAGGCGTCGAACACCGGGGAGCTGTTTTTT
J: TRBJ2-2
size: once
D: .
length: 15
V: TRBV6-6

CDR3: CASSVTGTGGNEQYF
DNA: TGTGCCAGTAGTGTTACCGGGACAGGGGGCAACGAGCAGTACTTC
J: TRBJ2-7
size: .
D: TRBD1
length: 15
V: TRBV19

CDR3: CASSQGGSGPNEKLFF
DNA: TGTGCCAGCAGCCAAGGGGGGTCGGGCCCTAATGAAAAACTGTTTTTT
J: TRBJ1-4
size: .
D: .
length: 16
V: TRBV4-2

CDR3: CASRSRGALTGELFF
DNA: TGTGCCAGTAGGTCCCGGGGGGCCCTCACCGGGGAGCTGTTTTTT
J: TRBJ2-2
size: once
D: .
length: 15
V: TRBV19

CDR3: CASSPRDGPNQPQHF
DNA: TGTGCCAGTAGTCCGAGGGACGGGCCCAATCAGCCCCAGCATTTT
J: TRBJ1-5
size: .
D: .
length: 15
V: TRBV19

CDR3: CASSQDQWGSYEQYF
DNA: TGCGCCAGCAGCCAAGATCAGTGGGGAAGCTACGAGCAGTACTTC
J: TRBJ2-7
size: .
D: .
length: 15
V: TRBV4-1

CDR3: CASRIGQGTRGTYGYTF
DNA: TGTGCCAGCAGGATTGGGCAGGGTACGAGAGGGACCTATGGCTACACCTTC
J: TRBJ1-2
size: .
D: .
length: 17
V: TRBV5-5

CDR3: CASSVGGVSQKLFF
DNA: TGTGCCAGCAGCGTAGGCGGGGTATCACAAAAACTGTTTTTT
J: TRBJ1-4
size: .
D: .
length: 14
V: TRBV9

CDR3: CASTPPFRNTEAFF
DNA: TGTGCCAGTACCCCCCCATTTAGGAACACTGAAGCTTTCTTT
J: TRBJ1-1
size: .
D: .
length: 14
V: TRBV19

CDR3: CASSQEGLAGRSSTDTQYF
DNA: TGCGCCAGCAGCCAAGAGGGGCTAGCGGGGAGATCTAGCACAGATACGCAGTATTTT
J: TRBJ2-3
size: .
D: TRBD2
length: 19
V: TRBV4-1

CDR3: CASSLWGPIDTGELFF
DNA: TGTGCCAGCAGCTTGTGGGGGCCCATCGACACCGGGGAGCTGTTTTTT
J: TRBJ2-2
size: .
D: .
length: 16
V: TRBV5-6

CDR3: CASRDYSYNEQFF
DNA: TGTGCCAGCAGGGACTACTCCTACAATGAGCAGTTCTTC
J: TRBJ2-1
size: .
D: .
length: 13
V: TRBV2

CDR3: CASSQDLPGSDGYTF
DNA: TGTGCCAGCAGCCAAGATCTACCGGGCTCCGATGGCTACACCTTC
J: TRBJ1-2
size: .
D: .
length: 15
V: TRBV4-2

CDR3: CASSRRVTSGELFF
DNA: TGTGCCAGCAGCCGCAGGGTTACGTCCGGGGAGCTGTTTTTT
J: TRBJ2-2
size: .
D: .
length: 14
V: TRBV7-6

CDR3: CASNKVRTDTQYF
DNA: TGTGCCAGCAACAAGGTGCGCACAGATACGCAGTATTTT
J: TRBJ2-3
size: .
D: .
length: 13
V: TRBV6-5

CDR3: CASSRPTGSGQPQHF
DNA: TGTGCCAGCAGTCGACCTACAGGGAGCGGTCAGCCCCAGCATTTT
J: TRBJ1-5
size: .
D: .
length: 15
V: TRBV6-2/TRBV6-3

CDR3: CASSLHKPQHF
DNA: TGTGCCAGCAGCCTTCATAAGCCCCAGCATTTT
J: TRBJ1-5
size: .
D: .
length: 11
V: TRBV6-5

CDR3: CAIRGDSAGVEDTQYF
DNA: TGTGCCATCAGGGGAGACTCAGCGGGGGTGGAAGATACGCAGTATTTT
J: TRBJ2-3
size: .
D: TRBD2
length: 16
V: TRBV10-3

CDR3: CASSRGQGAWETQYF
DNA: TGTGCCAGCAGCCGGGGACAGGGGGCCTGGGAGACCCAGTACTTC
J: TRBJ2-5
size: .
D: TRBD1
length: 15
V: TRBV5-5

CDR3: CAWSVTGGGSGANVLTF
DNA: TGTGCCTGGAGTGTAACAGGGGGCGGATCTGGGGCCAACGTCCTGACTTTC
J: TRBJ2-6
size: few
D: TRBD1
length: 17
V: TRBV30

CDR3: CASRGLVNSPLHF
DNA: TGTGCCAGCAGGGGTTTGGTGAATTCACCCCTCCACTTT
J: TRBJ1-6
size: .
D: .
length: 13
V: TRBV28

CDR3: CASSQATGQETQYF
DNA: TGTGCCAGCAGCCAAGCGACAGGCCAAGAGACCCAGTACTTC
J: TRBJ2-5
size: .
D: .
length: 14
V: TRBV3-1/TRBV3-2

CDR3: CASSEVRVRTNTEAFF
DNA: TGTGCCAGCAGTGAAGTTAGGGTAAGAACGAACACTGAAGCTTTCTTT
J: TRBJ1-1
size: .
D: .
length: 16
V: TRBV6-1

CDR3: CASRGSGSLGYTF
DNA: TGTGCCAGCAGGGGATCAGGGTCTCTTGGCTACACCTTC
J: TRBJ1-2
size: .
D: .
length: 13
V: TRBV28

CDR3: CASRTTNRMNTEAFF
DNA: TGTGCCAGCAGGACAACCAACAGGATGAACACTGAAGCTTTCTTT
J: TRBJ1-1
size: .
D: .
length: 15
V: TRBV6-4

CDR3: CASSRQGEGVNPPQHF
DNA: TGTGCCAGTAGTAGACAGGGTGAAGGGGTCAATCCGCCCCAGCATTTT
J: TRBJ1-5
size: .
D: TRBD1
length: 16
V: TRBV19

CDR3: CASSPGTGLSPLHF
DNA: TGTGCCAGCTCACCCGGGACAGGGCTTTCACCCCTCCACTTT
J: TRBJ1-6
size: .
D: TRBD1
length: 14
V: TRBV18

CDR3: CATRRGQGANYEQFF
DNA: TGTGCCACCAGAAGGGGACAGGGGGCGAACTATGAGCAGTTCTTC
J: TRBJ2-1
size: once
D: TRBD1
length: 15
V: TRBV24-1

CDR3: CASTGRGSGNTIYF
DNA: TGTGCCAGCACCGGACGGGGCTCTGGAAACACCATATATTTT
J: TRBJ1-3
size: .
D: .
length: 14
V: TRBV6-6

CDR3: CAWSIRASIGKGNQPQHF
DNA: TGTGCCTGGAGTATCAGGGCGAGTATAGGAAAGGGCAATCAGCCCCAGCATTTT
J: TRBJ1-5
size: .
D: .
length: 18
V: TRBV30

CDR3: CASSPEWGGIGELFF
DNA: TGTGCCAGCAGCCCCGAGTGGGGTGGGATCGGGGAGCTGTTTTTT
J: TRBJ2-2
size: .
D: .
length: 15
V: TRBV27

CDR3: CASSKEPGLNEQFF
DNA: TGTGCCAGCAGCAAAGAACCAGGGTTGAATGAGCAGTTCTTC
J: TRBJ2-1
size: .
D: .
length: 14
V: TRBV21-1

CDR3: CASSEGGFNYGYTF
DNA: TGTGCCAGCAGTGAGGGGGGATTTAACTATGGCTACACCTTC
J: TRBJ1-2
size: .
D: .
length: 14
V: TRBV6-1

CDR3: CASSPVWAGGDEKLFF
DNA: TGTGCCAGCTCACCGGTGTGGGCAGGAGGGGATGAAAAACTGTTTTTT
J: TRBJ1-4
size: .
D: .
length: 16
V: TRBV18

CDR3: CASSPVRPGSGNTIYF
DNA: TGTGCCAGCAGCCCCGTCCGGCCAGGCTCGGGAAACACCATATATTTT
J: TRBJ1-3
size: .
D: .
length: 16
V: TRBV7-2

CDR3: CASSNRGEGRTDTQYF
DNA: TGTGCCAGTAGTAACCGGGGGGAGGGTCGGACAGATACGCAGTATTTT
J: TRBJ2-3
size: .
D: TRBD2
length: 16
V: TRBV19

CDR3: CASSMGGPATNEKLFF
DNA: TGTGCCAGCAGCATGGGGGGGCCCGCAACTAATGAAAAACTGTTTTTT
J: TRBJ1-4
size: .
D: .
length: 16
V: TRBV5-4

CDR3: CASSFIGTRIPPPSTDTQYF
DNA: TGTGCCAGCAGCTTTATAGGGACTCGAATCCCTCCCCCTAGCACAGATACGCAGTATTTT
J: TRBJ2-3
size: .
D: .
length: 20
V: TRBV5-8

CDR3: CASSVDQGPVTEAFF
DNA: TGTGCCAGCAGCGTAGACCAGGGACCGGTCACTGAAGCTTTCTTT
J: TRBJ1-1
size: .
D: .
length: 15
V: TRBV9

CDR3: CARDRGWPKTEAFF
DNA: TGTGCCAGGGACAGGGGGTGGCCGAAAACTGAAGCTTTCTTT
J: TRBJ1-1
size: once
D: TRBD1
length: 14
V: TRBV19

CDR3: CASSLLLAGETQYF
DNA: TGTGCCAGCAGCTTACTGCTAGCGGGAGAGACCCAGTACTTC
J: TRBJ2-5
size: .
D: TRBD2
length: 14
V: TRBV11-2

CDR3: CASSRRRQGDSPLHF
DNA: TGTGCCAGCAGCCGGCGGAGGCAGGGGGATTCACCCCTCCACTTT
J: TRBJ1-6
size: .
D: TRBD1
length: 15
V: TRBV7-3

CDR3: CASSPNGGGLNTEAFF
DNA: TGTGCCAGCAGCCCCAACGGGGGGGGACTGAACACTGAAGCTTTCTTT
J: TRBJ1-1
size: few
D: .
length: 16
V: TRBV7-9

CDR3: CASSGGQDNSPLHF
DNA: TGCGCCAGCAGTGGGGGACAGGATAATTCACCCCTCCACTTT
J: TRBJ1-6
size: .
D: TRBD1
length: 14
V: TRBV10-1

CDR3: CAISGANNSPLHF
DNA: TGTGCCATCAGTGGCGCTAATAATTCACCCCTCCACTTT
J: TRBJ1-6
size: few
D: .
length: 13
V: TRBV10-3

CDR3: CASTRYEKLFF
DNA: TGTGCCAGCACCCGATATGAAAAACTGTTTTTT
J: TRBJ1-4
size: .
D: .
length: 11
V: TRBV2

CDR3: CASSPRIVAGAYNEQFF
DNA: TGTGCCAGCTCACCAAGGATAGTAGCGGGAGCATACAATGAGCAGTTCTTC
J: TRBJ2-1
size: .
D: TRBD2
length: 17
V: TRBV18

CDR3: CASSPRQGEQPQHF
DNA: TGTGCCAGCAGCCCCCGACAGGGAGAACAGCCCCAGCATTTT
J: TRBJ1-5
size: .
D: TRBD1
length: 14
V: TRBV7-2

CDR3: CASRKGATQTQYF
DNA: TGTGCCAGTAGGAAGGGGGCGACTCAGACCCAGTACTTC
J: TRBJ2-5
size: .
D: TRBD1
length: 13
V: TRBV19

CDR3: CASSRGQTNEKLFF
DNA: TGTGCCAGCAGCCGTGGACAGACTAATGAAAAACTGTTTTTT
J: TRBJ1-4
size: .
D: .
length: 14
V: TRBV7-8

CDR3: CASSLSGTGRGYTF
DNA: TGTGCCAGCAGTTTATCTGGGACAGGGCGAGGCTACACCTTC
J: TRBJ1-2
size: .
D: TRBD1
length: 14
V: TRBV27

CDR3: CASSDSRGYTF
DNA: TGTGCCAGCAGTGACTCCCGGGGCTACACCTTC
J: TRBJ1-2
size: .
D: .
length: 11
V: TRBV6-4

CDR3: CASSSQGPYEQYF
DNA: TGTGCCAGCAGTTCACAGGGCCCCTACGAGCAGTACTTC
J: TRBJ2-7
size: .
D: .
length: 13
V: TRBV12-3/TRBV12-4